This T cell receptor (beta chain) derives from a study of early T cells in non-severe SARS-CoV-2 infection. Losses at the gene ends were 6 bases for V and 9 bases for J; bases not matched to a gene: 8. The CDR3 is 13 residues long. Each CDR3 protein gets one entry after TCRdb re-called the 5' RACE reads with MiXCR. The sample yields roughly 53,000 distinct CDR3 sequences, about 10% seen once. This chain links TRBV12-3 or TRBV12-4 with TRBJ2-1; 7 bases align to TRBD2. Sequenced material: whole blood. The receptor was isolated from an adult who was a healthcare worker with PCR-confirmed SARS-CoV-2 infection or an uninfected control (not recorded which). CDR3 residues: CASRPSGRGEQFF. The CDR3 DNA reads TGTGCCAGCAGGCCGTCGGGGAGGGGTGAGCAGTTCTTC.